These 4 T cell receptor beta chains were all obtained from the same sample, sequenced in a study of cytomegalovirus exposure and HLA in healthy donors. Amplification used 60 Vbeta primers and 13 Jbeta primers. Sequencing used immunoSEQ multiplex PCR; TCRdb keeps in-frame clones, though not all of them. The sample contains some 41,000 clones, roughly half of which appear only once. Sequencing was done on a sample of PBMCs. The source is a man aged 55 to 70 in good health and CMV-seronegative.

This clone came up once. This chain uses TRBV2 with TRBJ1-2; TRBD1 might be the D (6 bases). Trimming pared 4 bases from V and 7 bases from J, leaving 10 bases between. The CDR3 runs 12 residues. Germline lookup yields CDR1 SNHLY and CDR2 FYNNEI. CDR3: CASSGGGFGYTF. CDR3 sequence (DNA): TGTGCCAGCAGTGGGGGGGGCTTTGGCTACACCTTC.

This chain uses TRBV10-3 with TRBJ1-1, with 9 bases identical to TRBD1. Losses at the gene ends were 6 bases for V and 1 base for J; bases not matched to a gene: 12. Germline CDR1 and CDR2: ENHRY and SYGVKD. This CDR3 has 17 amino acids. CDR3 amino acids: CAIRFPPGQGANTEAFF. CDR3 sequence (DNA): TGTGCCATCAGGTTCCCTCCGGGACAGGGAGCGAACACTGAAGCTTTCTTT.

The chain has TRBV28 and TRBJ1-4, with 7 bases aligning to TRBD1. Germline lookup yields CDR1 MDHEN and CDR2 SYDVKM. This CDR3 is built from 15 residues. The J segment lost 3 bases and the V segment lost 2 bases, leaving 3 bases of the junction unmatched. The CDR3 is CASSLTQGSNEKLFF. The DNA of the CDR3 is TGTGCCAGCAGTTTAACACAGGGGTCTAATGAAAAACTGTTTTTT. Complete variable domain (other parts from reference TRBV28 and TRBJ1-4): DVKVTQSSRYLVKRTGEKVFLECVQDMDHENMFWYRQDPGLGLRLIYFSYDVKMKEKGDIPEGYSVSREKKERFSLILESASTNQTSMYLCASSLTQGSNEKLFFGSGTQLSVL.

The V gene is TRBV7-2, the J gene TRBJ1-2; 7 bases line up with TRBD1. V lost 0 bases, J lost 8 bases, and 3 bases stayed unmatched. The germline V gene encodes CDR1 SGHTA and CDR2 FQGNSA. The CDR3 is 13 residues long. CDR3 bases: TGTGCCAGCAGCTTAGCCTCAGGGGGGGGCTACACCTTC. It yields the protein CASSLASGGGYTF.